This TCR beta chain was documented in a study of cytomegalovirus exposure and HLA in healthy donors. General observations from the study: Overall, around 160 TCR beta chains were annotated as cytomegalovirus-associated. The CMV antigen specificity of a few CMV-associated chains was confirmed through in vitro analysis.

CDR3 length: 14 amino acids. The V gene's germline CDR1 is SGHNT and CDR2 YYREEE (reference sequence). V dropped 5 bases and J dropped 6; count of bases not matched to a gene: 9. Only in-frame clones appear in the TCRdb table, and some are missing; sequencing was by immunoSEQ multiplex PCR. The sample records some 110,000 clones, about nine tenths being singletons. From the approximately 120-subject validation cohort, which was separate from the roughly 630-subject first cohort, the donors were drawn. About this clone itself: Its antigen is unidentified.

The chain couples TRBV5-4 to TRBJ1-1, with 8 bases lining up with TRBD1. Sequences were obtained from PBMCs. The clonotype comes from a man between 18 and 29 years old in good health and CMV-seropositive. CDR3 nucleotide sequence: TGTGCCAGCAGTCTCAGTACAGGGGGTGCTGAAGCTTTCTTT. It encodes CASSLSTGGAEAFF. The whole variable domain, filled in from reference TRBV5-4 and TRBJ1-1, reads ETGVTQSPTHLIKTRGQQVTLRCSSQSGHNTVSWYQQALGQGPQFIFQYYREEENGRGNFPPRFSGLQFPNYSSELNVNALELDDSALYLCASSLSTGGAEAFFGQGTRLTVV.